These 22 T cell receptor beta chains came from one sample sequenced in a study of CD8+ T cells in alopecia areata. Extraction of RNA preceded its reverse transcription into cDNA, which served as the sequencing template. Method: immunoSEQ multiplex PCR; TCRdb's copy keeps in-frame clones and lacks some. In the table there are some 100,000 clones, 30% to 40% of which are singletons. The sample comprised CD4+ T cells sorted from blood. The receptor source for this set is a human donor with alopecia areata.

In this sample, this clone turned up a few times. V usage is TRBV6-5 and J usage is TRBJ1-3, with D uncertain. V was clipped by 2 bases and J by 4 bases, with 6 bases between them. The CDR3 is made up of 13 amino acids. Germline CDR1 and CDR2: MNHEY and SVGAGI. The CDR3, as DNA: TGTGCCAGCAGTTACGACGGAGGAAACACCATATATTTT. It codes for CASSYDGGNTIYF.

This clone was found a few times. The chain is built from TRBV15 and TRBJ2-1; 7 nucleotides agree with TRBD2. V lost 8 bases, J lost 3 bases, and 4 bases stayed unmatched. This CDR3 contains 13 residues. In germline, CDR1 is LNHNV, CDR2 YYDKDF (reference sequence). The CDR3 here is CATVERGYNEQFF. CDR3 nucleotide sequence: TGTGCCACCGTTGAGCGGGGCTACAATGAGCAGTTCTTC. Full variable domain (rest looked up from reference TRBV15 and TRBJ2-1): DAMVIQNPRYQVTQFGKPVTLSCSQTLNHNVMYWYQQKSSQAPKLLFHYYDKDFNNEADTPDNFQSRRPNTSFCFLDIRSPGLGDTAMYLCATVERGYNEQFFGPGTRLTVL.

This clone was recorded only once. The V and J genes are TRBV30 and TRBJ1-2, with D hard to call. Germline lookup yields CDR1 GTSNPN and CDR2 SVGIG (reference sequence). The CDR3 contains 14 residues. V was trimmed by 1 base and J by 1 base, leaving 10 bases between them. CDR3 in amino acids: CAWSGQDDNYGYTF. The CDR3 nucleotides read TGTGCCTGGAGTGGCCAGGACGATAACTATGGCTACACCTTC.

V gene TRBV7-2 combines with J gene TRBJ2-7, with TRBD1 matching over 9 bases. V lost 1 base to trimming and J lost 6 bases; unmatched junction nucleotides: 7. Germline values: CDR1 SGHTA, CDR2 FQGNSA. The CDR3 runs to 15 residues. The chain's CDR3 is CASSLVQGAVGEQYF. DNA for the CDR3: TGTGCCAGCAGCTTAGTACAGGGGGCTGTTGGCGAGCAGTACTTC.

This chain uses TRBV7-2 with TRBJ2-6, with TRBD2 as a possible D gene (5 bases). The CDR3 is made up of 17 amino acids. V lost 6 bases to trimming and J lost 0 bases, with 15 bases between them. The germline V gene encodes CDR1 SGHTA and CDR2 FQGNSA. CDR3 protein: CASRYARGLSGANVLTF. The CDR3, as DNA: TGTGCCAGCAGGTACGCGAGAGGACTCTCTGGGGCCAACGTCCTGACTTTC. The full variable domain, rest sourced from reference TRBV7-2 and TRBJ2-6, is GAGVSQSPSNKVTEKGKDVELRCDPISGHTALYWYRQSLGQGLEFLIYFQGNSAPDKSGLPSDRFSAERTGGSVSTLTIQRTQQEDSAVYLCASRYARGLSGANVLTFGAGSRLTVL.

This chain links TRBV18 with TRBJ1-2; TRBD1 is a possible D gene (5 bases). The CDR3 is made up of 16 amino acids. Per germline, CDR1 KGHSH and CDR2 LQKENI. Trimming took 1 base from V and 4 from J, leaving 16 bases between them. Here the CDR3 reads CASSPQPSGPPYGYTF. The CDR3, as DNA: TGTGCCAGCTCACCACAACCCTCAGGGCCTCCCTATGGCTACACCTTC.

The V gene is TRBV2, the J gene TRBJ2-1; TRBD2 agrees at 7 bases. This CDR3 spans 13 amino acids. Germline CDR1 and CDR2: SNHLY and FYNNEI. With 7 bases clipped from V and 7 bases from J, the junction kept 7 bases outside the gene matches. The CDR3 region is CASKATSLNEQFF. For the CDR3, the DNA is TGTGCCAGCAAGGCGACTAGCTTGAATGAGCAGTTCTTC.

V and J are TRBV7-2 and TRBJ2-7; no definite D call. The CDR3 is 12 residues long. Germline CDR1 is SGHTA and CDR2 is FQGNSA. With 3 bases removed from V and 5 bases from J, the gap between germline ends came to 8 bases. CDR3 loop: CASSFLRDEQYF. CDR3 nucleotide sequence: TGTGCCAGCAGCTTCTTGCGCGACGAGCAGTACTTC.

This clone was observed a handful of times. CDR3 in amino acids: CASSPRDTQYF. DNA for the CDR3: TGTGCCAGCAGCCCGAGAGATACGCAGTATTTT. The chain has TRBV7-2 and TRBJ2-3; no reliable D call. This CDR3 is built from 11 residues. Germline-derived CDR1 and CDR2 are SGHTA and FQGNSA. V was trimmed by 5 bases and J by 5 bases, leaving 5 bases between them.

The J gene is TRBJ2-3, the V gene TRBV5-1, with 11 bases matching TRBD2. Losses at the gene ends were 0 bases for V and 3 bases for J; bases not matched to a gene: 3. CDR1 is SGHRS, CDR2 YFSETQ, per germline. The CDR3 is 16 residues long. CDR3 region: CASSLELAGATDTQYF. The CDR3 nucleotides are TGCGCCAGCAGCTTGGAACTAGCGGGGGCTACAGATACGCAGTATTTT.

The rearrangement joins TRBV29-1 to TRBJ2-1; the D gene is possibly TRBD2 (5 bases). Trimming stripped 4 bases from V and 9 bases from J, with 10 bases between. Per germline, CDR1 SQVTM and CDR2 ANQGSEA. The CDR3 is made up of 11 amino acids. The CDR3 sequence: CSVARAGEQFF. CDR3 nucleotides: TGCAGCGTTGCGAGGGCGGGTGAGCAGTTCTTC.

This clone has more than one count but fewer than ten. The gene calls are TRBV29-1 and TRBJ1-1; D is ambiguous. The CDR3 loop spans 13 amino acids. Trimming stripped 4 bases from V and 5 bases from J, with 14 bases between. Germline CDR1 is SQVTM and CDR2 is ANQGSEA. In DNA form, the CDR3 reads TGCAGCGTTGTAGGCAACCTCGGGACTGAAGCTTTCTTT. It codes for CSVVGNLGTEAFF.

The rearrangement links TRBV30 to TRBJ2-2, with 9 bases aligning to TRBD2. V trimming: 1 base; J trimming: 3 bases; junction bases outside the gene matches: 6. The germline CDR1 and CDR2 sequences are GTSNPN and SVGIG (reference sequence). This CDR3 is 16 amino acids long. CDR3 bases: TGTGCCTGGAGTGGAAAGACTAGCGGTTACACCGGGGAGCTGTTTTTT. It translates to CAWSGKTSGYTGELFF. Full variable domain (outside the CDR3, taken from reference TRBV30 and TRBJ2-2): SQTIHQWPATLVQPVGSPLSLECTVEGTSNPNLYWYRQAAGRGLQLLFYSVGIGQISSEVPQNLSASRPQDRQFILSSKKLLLSDSGFYLCAWSGKTSGYTGELFFGEGSRLTVL.

The chain has TRBV30 and TRBJ1-1; TRBD1 matches 10 bases. The V gene's germline CDR1 is GTSNPN and CDR2 SVGIG (reference sequence). CDR3 size: 15 residues. V trimming: 3 bases; J trimming: 3 bases; junction bases outside the gene matches: 7. CDR3 DNA: TGTGCCTGGAGGGGACAGGGGTATGCGCACACTGAAGCTTTCTTT. Protein sequence: CAWRGQGYAHTEAFF.

DNA of the CDR3: TGCAGCGTTGGCTTCGGGTTTCAAGCTTTCTTT. Protein: CSVGFGFQAFF. V and J are TRBV29-1 and TRBJ1-1; D remains ambiguous. CDR3 size: 11 residues. The germline V gene encodes CDR1 SQVTM and CDR2 ANQGSEA. Trimming shortened V by 4 bases and J by 9 bases, and 12 bases separated the two germline ends.

The CDR3 reads CASSSGSGANVLTF. The CDR3 coding sequence is TGTGCCAGCAGCTCTGGCTCTGGGGCCAACGTCCTGACTTTC. The rearrangement uses TRBV7-2 and TRBJ2-6; D is ambiguous. The germline gives CDR1 SGHTA, CDR2 FQGNSA. The CDR3 is 14 amino acids. V lost 4 bases to trimming and J lost 0 bases, with 4 bases between them.

The gene calls are TRBV18 and TRBJ2-3; unclear D gene. Germline CDR1 is KGHSH and CDR2 is LQKENI. V lost 6 bases and J lost 2, with 9 bases in between. CDR3 length equals 13 residues. CDR3 sequence (DNA): TGTGCCAGCTCCCGGACGGACACAGATACGCAGTATTTT. Amino acids: CASSRTDTDTQYF.

The chain uses TRBV28 and TRBJ2-1, with D perhaps matching TRBD2 (5 bases). CDR3 length: 15 residues. The germline V gene has CDR1 MDHEN and CDR2 SYDVKM. V was clipped by 6 bases and J by 2 bases, with 14 bases between them. The CDR3 DNA reads as TGTGCCAGCAGCCAAAGCGGCAATACCTACAATGAGCAGTTCTTC. It specifies CASSQSGNTYNEQFF.

This clone was observed a few times. V is TRBV29-1 and J is TRBJ1-5, with 8 bases fitting TRBD1. With 5 bases clipped from V and 3 bases from J, the junction kept 6 bases outside the gene matches. Germline values: CDR1 SQVTM, CDR2 ANQGSEA. CDR3 length: 14 residues. This chain's CDR3 is CSVRQGIDNQPQHF. The CDR3 nucleotides are TGCAGCGTTCGACAGGGGATTGACAATCAGCCCCAGCATTTT. The full variable domain, in which reference TRBV29-1 and TRBJ1-5 provide the parts outside the CDR3, is SAVISQKPSRDICQRGTSLTIQCQVDSQVTMMFWYRQQPGQSLTLIATANQGSEATYESGFVIDKFPISRPNLTFSTLTVSNMSPEDSSIYLCSVRQGIDNQPQHFGDGTRLSIL.

This clone was observed a handful of times. V usage is TRBV7-9 and J usage is TRBJ2-7, with 10 bases identical to TRBD2. The germline CDR1 and CDR2 sequences are SEHNR and FQNEAQ (reference sequence). J gave up 0 bases and V 8 bases, and 4 bases lay outside the gene matches. This CDR3 has 14 amino acids. CDR3 region: CASEASGSSYEQYF. The CDR3 nucleotides are TGTGCCAGCGAGGCTAGCGGGAGCTCCTACGAGCAGTACTTC.

V gene TRBV5-1 combines with J gene TRBJ2-7, with 10 bases aligning to TRBD2. This CDR3 spans 14 amino acids. V gave up 1 base and J gave up 7 bases; unmatched junction bases: 5. CDR1 is SGHRS and CDR2 is YFSETQ in the germline V gene. CDR3 nucleotide sequence: TGCGCCAGCAGCTTGACTAGCGGGAATCGGGAGCAGTACTTC. It codes for CASSLTSGNREQYF.

V gene TRBV20-1 combines with J gene TRBJ2-7, with D perhaps TRBD1 (6 bases). Germline CDR1 and CDR2: DFQATT and SNEGSKA (reference sequence). V lost 6 bases and J 6 bases, leaving 12 bases between the germline ends. The CDR3 is made up of 11 amino acids. CDR3 DNA: TGCAGTGCAGGACAGACTGGCGAGCAGTACTTC. Protein: CSAGQTGEQYF.